The source of this T cell receptor beta chain is a study of blood T cell repertoires in COVID-19. Overall study context: The samples span acute and convalescent COVID-19 from the United States, Italy and Spain. T cells, B-cell-depleted T cells, or PBMCs provided the cDNA or gDNA that served as material.

How the authors handled the data: Amplification with reference gene primers provided the estimates of nucleated cell counts. Data came from immunoSEQ multiplex PCR; TCRdb stores just in-frame clones and leaves some out. For V, J and clone size, that table is used; D and trimming come from the DNA. The sample yields about 190,000 clones, roughly 80% seen once. Self-reported history from a screening survey and questionnaire set each donor's cohort. The sequenced material came from PBMCs or T cells enriched from blood (not recorded which). The sequence derives from a woman in her 30s who had recovered from COVID-19.

For the CDR3, the DNA is TGTGCCAGCAGCTTCCATAGCGGGGGGAGCACAGATACGCAGTATTTT. Residues: CASSFHSGGSTDTQYF. The J gene is TRBJ2-3, the V gene TRBV7-2; 10 bases agree with TRBD2. Losses at the gene ends were 3 bases for V and 0 bases for J; bases not matched to a gene: 3. The CDR3 has 16 amino acids. From germline, CDR1 is SGHTA and CDR2 FQGNSA.